The TCR beta chain under discussion was sequenced for a study of immune evolution from preneoplasia to lung adenocarcinoma. Study background: HLA loss of heterozygosity: roughly 6.4% AIS, approximately 15% MIA, roughly 35% ADC, none AAH. The study, taken as a whole, reports: Top clone share appeared to fall from AAH through AIS, MIA, adenocarcinoma. Later-stage lesions seemingly showed higher T cell density and diversity than normal lung.

Patients had resection in Japan or China between 2014 and 2017. The CDR3 sequence is 14 residues long. Per germline, CDR1 SGHAT and CDR2 FQNNGV. The table came from immunoSEQ multiplex PCR; TCRdb's copy has only in-frame clones and leaves some out. Altogether some 41,000 clones are present, around 79% being singletons, with the ten largest covering approximately 4.7%. In its sample, this clone was seen a few times. Its antigen is unknown. One junction end does not reproduce the germline sequence, and a read error may be involved. This rearrangement joins TRBV11-2 to TRBJ2-3; TRBD2 agrees at 9 bases. This clonotype was obtained from a person aged 55 to 69 with lung adenocarcinoma. The specimen was FFPE invasive lung adenocarcinoma tissue. The CDR3 nucleotides read TGTGCCAGCAGCTTAGATGTTAGCGGGAGTACGAAGTATTTT. This sequence encodes CASSLDVSGSTKYF. Drawing the rest from reference TRBV11-2 and TRBJ2-3, the complete variable domain is EAGVAQSPRYKIIEKRQSVAFWCNPISGHATLYWYQQILGQGPKLLIQFQNNGVVDDSQLPKDRFSAERLKGVDSTLKIQPAKLEDSAVYLCASSLDVSGSTKYFGPGTRLTVL.